The present TCR beta chain was sequenced within a study of control samples from healthy donors and cancer patients (dated by TCRdb to about 2020). The method was the immunoSEQ multiplex PCR assay. Held by TCRdb, this immuneACCESS table contains in-frame sequences only and omits some clones. Under half of the omission traces to an unresolved V gene where checked; the cause of the rest is unknown. The sample contains roughly 100,000 clones, approximately 83% of them found a single time. The top ten clonotypes cover roughly an eighth of the sample. There are 14 amino acids in the CDR3, from cysteine to phenylalanine inclusive. The read is trimmed to its CDR3 DNA, 42 bases read in frame from base 1. V is reduced by 2 bases and J by 5 bases, leaving a spacing of 13 bases between them. The germline V gene encodes CDR1 SGDLS and CDR2 YYNGEE. Comment on this clone: Its antigen remains undetermined. Base qualities are not at hand, and no much larger clone is one base apart.

Recombination linked TRBV9 to TRBJ1-1; the D gene is not confidently resolved. What was sequenced was blood. The clonotype originates from a woman aged 45-65 years in good health. The DNA sequence follows: TGTGCCAGCAGCGTGTTTCCTGGGGATACTGAAGCTTTCTTT. This codes for CASSVFPGDTEAFF. With the rest looked up from the reference TRBV9 and TRBJ1-1 genes rather than sequenced, the full variable domain is DSGVTQTPKHLITATGQRVTLRCSPRSGDLSVYWYQQSLDQGLQFLIQYYNGEERAKGNILERFSAQQFPDLHSELNLSSLELGDSALYFCASSVFPGDTEAFFGQGTRLTVV.